A selection of T cell receptor beta chains follows, all from one sample in a study of blood T cell repertoires in COVID-19. The table came from immunoSEQ multiplex PCR; TCRdb's copy has only in-frame clones and leaves some out. Here the sample spans approximately 160,000 clones, more than 60% being singletons. The sequencing input was peripheral blood. Source of these receptors: a man aged 60 to 69 with acute or convalescent COVID-19. Both conserved end residues are part of each CDR3. The D gene is left open where the match is weak. Some rows have no size entry. The others give once, few or many, or a class for an expanded clone.

D gene: .; clone size: .; J gene: TRBJ1-6; V gene: TRBV19; CDR3 DNA: TGTGCCAGTAGTATTGGCGGGGACGGGATGAATTCACCCCTCCACTTT; CDR3 protein: CASSIGGDGMNSPLHF
D gene: TRBD1; clone size: .; J gene: TRBJ1-2; V gene: TRBV5-1; CDR3 DNA: TGCGCCAGCAGCTTCAGGGGGGACACTTTTAACTATGGCTACACCTTC; CDR3 protein: CASSFRGDTFNYGYTF
D gene: TRBD1; clone size: .; J gene: TRBJ1-1; V gene: TRBV5-4; CDR3 DNA: TGTGCCAGCAGCCCCGGGACAGGGCTCACTGAAGCTTTCTTT; CDR3 protein: CASSPGTGLTEAFF
D gene: .; clone size: .; J gene: TRBJ1-2; V gene: TRBV2; CDR3 DNA: TGTGCCAGCAACGCGGGCCTCCGAGATGGCTACACCTTC; CDR3 protein: CASNAGLRDGYTF
D gene: TRBD2; clone size: .; J gene: TRBJ2-1; V gene: TRBV11-2; CDR3 DNA: TGTGCCAGCACTAGCGGGGGGGCCTACAATGAGCAGTTCTTC; CDR3 protein: CASTSGGAYNEQFF
D gene: TRBD1; clone size: .; J gene: TRBJ2-7; V gene: TRBV18; CDR3 DNA: TGTGCCAGCTCACCACGGGACAGGGGCTACGAGCAGTACTTC; CDR3 protein: CASSPRDRGYEQYF
D gene: TRBD2; clone size: .; J gene: TRBJ2-5; V gene: TRBV9; CDR3 DNA: TGTGCCAGCAGCGCCCTAGCGGGGCCCGTGGAGACCCAGTACTTC; CDR3 protein: CASSALAGPVETQYF
D gene: TRBD2; clone size: .; J gene: TRBJ2-1; V gene: TRBV2; CDR3 DNA: TGTGCCAGCAGTTCTAGCGGGGGGATCAATGAGCAGTTCTTC; CDR3 protein: CASSSSGGINEQFF
D gene: .; clone size: .; J gene: TRBJ2-6; V gene: TRBV21-1; CDR3 DNA: TGTGCCAGCAGCAAAACTGGACAGGCCGAACTCTCTGGGGCCAACGTCCTGACTTTC; CDR3 protein: CASSKTGQAELSGANVLTF
D gene: .; clone size: .; J gene: TRBJ1-5; V gene: TRBV10-3; CDR3 DNA: TGTGCCATCAGTGAGTCGATCGGGGGCAATCAGCCCCAGCATTTT; CDR3 protein: CAISESIGGNQPQHF
D gene: .; clone size: .; J gene: TRBJ2-5; V gene: TRBV5-6; CDR3 DNA: TGTGCCAGCAGCTTGGGGTCTAGTTTAGGAGAGACCCAGTACTTC; CDR3 protein: CASSLGSSLGETQYF
D gene: .; clone size: .; J gene: TRBJ1-2; V gene: TRBV21-1; CDR3 DNA: TGTGCCAGCAGCAAATTGTCAGATGAGGACTATGGCTACACCTTC; CDR3 protein: CASSKLSDEDYGYTF
D gene: .; clone size: .; J gene: TRBJ2-1; V gene: TRBV20-1; CDR3 DNA: TGCAGTGCTATCACAGACAATGAGCAGTTCTTC; CDR3 protein: CSAITDNEQFF
D gene: TRBD1; clone size: .; J gene: TRBJ2-5; V gene: TRBV19; CDR3 DNA: TGTGCCAGTAGTACGACTCGGACAGGTCAGACCCAGTACTTC; CDR3 protein: CASSTTRTGQTQYF
D gene: .; clone size: .; J gene: TRBJ2-5; V gene: TRBV27; CDR3 DNA: TGTGCCAGCAGTCGGCAGGGTAATCAAGAGACCCAGTACTTC; CDR3 protein: CASSRQGNQETQYF
D gene: TRBD1; clone size: .; J gene: TRBJ1-2; V gene: TRBV19; CDR3 DNA: TGTGCCAGTAGTATCTGGACAGGCCCTCTCTATGGCTACACCTTC; CDR3 protein: CASSIWTGPLYGYTF
D gene: TRBD2; clone size: .; J gene: TRBJ2-5; V gene: TRBV7-7; CDR3 DNA: TGTGCTAGCAGCCAAGGACTAGCTTTACAAGAGACCCAGTACTTC; CDR3 protein: CASSQGLALQETQYF
D gene: .; clone size: few; J gene: TRBJ2-1; V gene: TRBV6-2/TRBV6-3; CDR3 DNA: TGTGCCAGCAGTTACCGTACGACAGACAATGAGCAGTTCTTC; CDR3 protein: CASSYRTTDNEQFF
D gene: .; clone size: .; J gene: TRBJ1-1; V gene: TRBV2; CDR3 DNA: TGTGCCAGCAGGCAGGTTTCCACTGAAGCTTTCTTT; CDR3 protein: CASRQVSTEAFF
D gene: TRBD1; clone size: .; J gene: TRBJ2-1; V gene: TRBV19; CDR3 DNA: TGTGCCAGTAGTCTTGGACAGGGCAATGAGCAGTTCTTC; CDR3 protein: CASSLGQGNEQFF
D gene: .; clone size: .; J gene: TRBJ1-4; V gene: TRBV2; CDR3 DNA: TGTGCCAGCAGTGACAGGGAAACTTTTGAAAAACTGTTTTTT; CDR3 protein: CASSDRETFEKLFF
D gene: .; clone size: few; J gene: TRBJ2-7; V gene: TRBV7-3; CDR3 DNA: TGTGCCAGCAGCTCAAGGGGGGGCCACGAGCAGTACTTC; CDR3 protein: CASSSRGGHEQYF
D gene: .; clone size: .; J gene: TRBJ2-5; V gene: TRBV19; CDR3 DNA: TGTGCCAGTAGTATTAGGGGGGAGACCCAGTACTTC; CDR3 protein: CASSIRGETQYF
D gene: .; clone size: .; J gene: TRBJ2-6; V gene: TRBV5-1; CDR3 DNA: TGCGCCAGCAGCTGGCGGGCTACGCACAGCTCTGGGGCCAACGTCCTGACTTTC; CDR3 protein: CASSWRATHSSGANVLTF
D gene: TRBD1; clone size: .; J gene: TRBJ1-1; V gene: TRBV11-2; CDR3 DNA: TGTGCCAGCAGCGCGCAGGGGGCAGGCGCTGAAGCTTTCTTT; CDR3 protein: CASSAQGAGAEAFF
D gene: .; clone size: few; J gene: TRBJ1-1; V gene: TRBV13; CDR3 DNA: TGTGCCAGCAGCTGGGGGGGCACTGAAGCTTTCTTT; CDR3 protein: CASSWGGTEAFF
D gene: TRBD1; clone size: .; J gene: TRBJ1-3; V gene: TRBV20-1; CDR3 DNA: TGCAGTGCTAGTTCATTTAGGACAGGGTCTGGAAACACCATATATTTT; CDR3 protein: CSASSFRTGSGNTIYF
D gene: .; clone size: .; J gene: TRBJ2-1; V gene: TRBV5-1; CDR3 DNA: TGCGCCAGCAGCTCGACGGACTCTATAAATGAGCAGTTCTTC; CDR3 protein: CASSSTDSINEQFF
D gene: .; clone size: .; J gene: TRBJ2-3; V gene: TRBV11-3; CDR3 DNA: TGTGCCAGCAGCTTAGAGGGGGGAGATACGCAGTATTTT; CDR3 protein: CASSLEGGDTQYF
D gene: .; clone size: .; J gene: TRBJ1-1; V gene: TRBV9; CDR3 DNA: TGTGCCAGCAGCGCCTTGAACACTGAAGCTTTCTTT; CDR3 protein: CASSALNTEAFF
D gene: .; clone size: .; J gene: TRBJ1-1; V gene: TRBV19; CDR3 DNA: TGTGCCAGTACCAATTCCAGGGTTAACACTGAAGCTTTCTTT; CDR3 protein: CASTNSRVNTEAFF
D gene: TRBD1; clone size: .; J gene: TRBJ1-2; V gene: TRBV10-3; CDR3 DNA: TGTGCCTTCGGGACAGGAGATAACTATGGCTACACCTTC; CDR3 protein: CAFGTGDNYGYTF
D gene: TRBD1; clone size: .; J gene: TRBJ2-7; V gene: TRBV5-1; CDR3 DNA: TGCGCCAGCAGCTTCGGGACAGGCGGTTTTGCCTACGAGCAGTACTTC; CDR3 protein: CASSFGTGGFAYEQYF
D gene: .; clone size: once; J gene: TRBJ1-1; V gene: TRBV4-1; CDR3 DNA: TGCGCCAGCAGCCAAGACCTAATCAACACTGAAGCTTTCTTT; CDR3 protein: CASSQDLINTEAFF
D gene: TRBD1; clone size: .; J gene: TRBJ2-7; V gene: TRBV5-6; CDR3 DNA: TGTGCCAGCAGCTTAGGGACAGGGCTCTACGAGCAGTACTTC; CDR3 protein: CASSLGTGLYEQYF
D gene: .; clone size: .; J gene: TRBJ1-3; V gene: TRBV29-1; CDR3 DNA: TGCAGCGTTGTCACAGGGACCCTTTCCCGTGACGGCACCATATATTTT; CDR3 protein: CSVVTGTLSRDGTIYF
D gene: TRBD2; clone size: .; J gene: TRBJ2-5; V gene: TRBV2; CDR3 DNA: TGTGCCAGCAGGGGGACTAGCGGGCAAGAGACCCAGTACTTC; CDR3 protein: CASRGTSGQETQYF
D gene: .; clone size: .; J gene: TRBJ2-3; V gene: TRBV20-1; CDR3 DNA: TGCAGTGCTGAACACACAGATACGCAGTATTTT; CDR3 protein: CSAEHTDTQYF
D gene: TRBD2; clone size: .; J gene: TRBJ2-1; V gene: TRBV24-1; CDR3 DNA: TGTGCCACCAGTGACCTGGCCGGGACTAGCGGGAGCAATGAGCAGTTCTTC; CDR3 protein: CATSDLAGTSGSNEQFF
D gene: .; clone size: .; J gene: TRBJ2-5; V gene: TRBV5-1; CDR3 DNA: TGCGCCAGCAGCTTCAGGGGAGAGACCCAGTACTTC; CDR3 protein: CASSFRGETQYF
D gene: .; clone size: .; J gene: TRBJ1-1; V gene: TRBV9; CDR3 DNA: TGTGCCAGCAGCGTCACGGGGTCGACTGAAGCTTTCTTT; CDR3 protein: CASSVTGSTEAFF
D gene: .; clone size: .; J gene: TRBJ2-6; V gene: TRBV5-1; CDR3 DNA: TGCGCCAGCAGCCACAGCTCTGGGGCCAACGTCCTGACTTTC; CDR3 protein: CASSHSSGANVLTF